One sample yielded the 23 T cell receptor beta chains listed below, sequenced in a study of shared clonotypes between healthy human individuals. Data came from immunoSEQ multiplex PCR; TCRdb stores just in-frame clones and leaves some out. This sample carries about 960,000 clones, more than 75% of them seen once, and the ten largest clones take 1.5%. The sample consisted of memory CD4+ T cells sorted from blood. Subset here: CD45RA-negative fraction. Receptor source: a man aged 18 to 30 in good health.

This chain joins TRBV29-1 and TRBJ2-3; D is possibly TRBD1 (6 bases). CDR3 length: 13 residues. Deletions cut 3 bases from V and 4 bases from J, with 11 bases between. Looked up from germline, CDR1 is SQVTM and CDR2 is ANQGSEA. The CDR3 loop reads CSVEPGVADTQYF. For the CDR3, the DNA is TGCAGCGTTGAGCCAGGGGTCGCAGATACGCAGTATTTT.

This clone was recorded only once. The chain employs TRBV4-1 and TRBJ1-1, with a weak D call TRBD1 (6 bases). This CDR3 is built from 15 residues. V dropped 2 bases and J dropped 8 bases, with 18 bases sitting between them. Germline loops: CDR1 MGHRA, CDR2 YSYEKL. This CDR3 reads CASSQRIGGAAEAFF. For the CDR3, the DNA is TGCGCCAGCAGCCAAAGGATTGGGGGGGCCGCGGAAGCTTTCTTT.

The genes are TRBV4-3 and TRBJ2-7; unclear D gene. This CDR3 is 13 amino acids long. The V end was cut by 0 bases, the J end by 3 bases, with 6 bases between. Germline CDR1 LGHNA, CDR2 YSLEER. The CDR3 reads CASSQELDYEQYF. CDR3 sequence (DNA): TGCGCCAGCAGCCAAGAACTCGACTACGAGCAGTACTTC.

The chain links TRBV30 to TRBJ1-3, with 10 bases aligning to TRBD1. The CDR3 totals 14 residues. Germline-derived CDR1 and CDR2 are GTSNPN and SVGIG (reference sequence). V dropped 4 bases and J dropped 8; count of bases not matched to a gene: 8. The CDR3 DNA reads TGTGCCTGGACCCAGGGGGACAGGGGCGACACCATATATTTT. This gives the protein CAWTQGDRGDTIYF.

V is TRBV5-1 and J is TRBJ2-2; TRBD2 agrees at 10 bases. CDR3 size: 17 residues. Germline values: CDR1 SGHRS, CDR2 YFSETQ. V shed 4 bases and J 7 bases; nucleotides not matched to a gene: 13. DNA for the CDR3: TGCGCCAGCAGCGCCACGCCTAGCGGGAGCGTGGGCGGGGAGCTGTTTTTT. Protein product: CASSATPSGSVGGELFF.

This clone has ten or more counts. V is TRBV10-3 and J is TRBJ1-2, with 8 bases aligning to TRBD1. J gave up 3 bases and V 10 bases, and 10 bases lay outside the gene matches. Germline CDR1 ENHRY, CDR2 SYGVKD. The CDR3 contains 14 residues. In DNA form, the CDR3 reads TGTGCCACGGGGGCCGGGACAGGAGACTATGGCTACACCTTC. It encodes CATGAGTGDYGYTF.

This chain joins TRBV9 and TRBJ2-5; D gene ambiguous. CDR1 SGDLS and CDR2 YYNGEE come from the germline V gene. Trimming cost V 4 bases and J 1 base, with 8 bases left between them. This CDR3 comprises 13 residues. The CDR3 region is CASSPTGQETQYF. For the CDR3, the DNA is TGTGCCAGCAGCCCGACGGGCCAAGAGACCCAGTACTTC.

The chain employs TRBV10-3 and TRBJ2-2; D not resolved. The germline gives CDR1 ENHRY, CDR2 SYGVKD. The CDR3 runs 15 residues. V lost 1 base, J lost 1 base, and 7 bases lay in between. CDR3 amino acids: CAISEFPMNTGELFF. The CDR3 DNA sequence: TGTGCCATCAGTGAGTTCCCGATGAACACCGGGGAGCTGTTTTTT.

The chain's CDR3 is CASSEIPNRGTRNTEAFF. The CDR3 region has the DNA TGTGCCAGTAGCGAGATACCGAACCGGGGAACCCGGAACACTGAAGCTTTCTTT. V is TRBV19 and J is TRBJ1-1; D gene ambiguous. Per germline, CDR1 LNHDA and CDR2 SQIVND (reference sequence). V lost 6 bases, J lost 1 base, and 24 bases lay in between. The CDR3 has 18 amino acids.

The J gene is TRBJ2-1, the V gene TRBV7-2, with 8 bases that match TRBD1. Looked up from germline, CDR1 is SGHTA and CDR2 is FQGNSA. This CDR3 region has 17 residues. V was clipped by 6 bases and J by 5 bases; unmatched bases: 15. DNA of the CDR3: TGTGCCAGCAGGCATTCAGGGGGCCGGGTTTCCCACAATGAGCAGTTCTTC. Translating gives CASRHSGGRVSHNEQFF.

A word on this clone: The junction does not match germline at one end; this may be a read error. V gene TRBV7-7 combines with J gene TRBJ1-4; the D is unclear. CDR1 and CDR2 from the germline V gene are SSHAT and FNYEAQ (reference sequence). This CDR3 has 13 amino acids. DNA of the CDR3: TGTGCTAGCAGCTCCACCTTCAATGAAAAACTGTTTTTT. Translating gives CASSSTFNEKLFF.

The J gene is TRBJ1-6, the V gene TRBV27, with D perhaps TRBD1 (6 bases). Looked up from germline, CDR1 is MNHEY and CDR2 is SMNVEV (reference sequence). The CDR3 sequence is 15 residues long. The V end lost 0 bases, the J end lost 7 bases, and 10 bases lay between the germline ends. CDR3 sequence: CASSLSRQVNSPLHF. The CDR3 coding sequence is TGTGCCAGCAGTTTATCCCGACAGGTGAATTCACCCCTCCACTTT.

The chain joins TRBV2 to TRBJ2-7; D ambiguous. The germline CDR1 and CDR2 sequences are SNHLY and FYNNEI. This CDR3 comprises 13 residues. V gave up 5 bases and J gave up 2 bases, with 10 bases separating them. DNA of the CDR3: TGTGCCAGCAGTCAAGACACGGCCTACGAGCAGTACTTC. Translation: CASSQDTAYEQYF.

The chain uses TRBV30 and TRBJ2-6; weak D call: TRBD1 (6 bases). CDR1 and CDR2 (germline): GTSNPN, SVGIG (reference sequence). CDR3 size: 18 residues. V was shortened by 3 bases and J by 0 bases, with 18 bases between the two germline ends. The CDR3 bases are TGTGCCTGGAGCGCCAGTCGGACAGCCACCTCTGGGGCCAACGTCCTGACTTTC. Amino acids: CAWSASRTATSGANVLTF.

This rearrangement joins TRBV30 to TRBJ1-1; D call uncertain. This CDR3 is built from 17 residues. Trimming pared 0 bases from V and 0 bases from J, leaving 17 bases between. Looked up from germline, CDR1 is GTSNPN and CDR2 is SVGIG (reference sequence). CDR3 protein: CAWSVRRTMHLNTEAFF. CDR3 nucleotides: TGTGCCTGGAGTGTACGAAGGACCATGCACTTGAACACTGAAGCTTTCTTT.

V and J are TRBV12-2 and TRBJ2-7; the table's D call, TRBD2, was not checked against the DNA. TRBV12-2 is a pseudogene. The CDR3 totals 16 residues. CDR3 sequence reads: CASRRLCGSPSYGQYF. DNA of the CDR3: TGTGCAAGTCGCCGGTTGTGCGGGAGCCCCTCCTACGGGCAGTACTTC.

Details on this clone: This sample also contains other DNA sequences that code for the same CDR3. The gene calls are TRBV4-1 and TRBJ1-5; 7 bases are a match to TRBD1. This CDR3 comprises 16 residues. Germline loops: CDR1 MGHRA, CDR2 YSYEKL. V lost 0 bases, J lost 2 bases, and 4 bases stayed unmatched. Here the CDR3 DNA reads TGCGCCAGCAGCCAAGAAGGGCAGGGGGGCAATCAGCCCCAGCATTTT. It yields the protein CASSQEGQGGNQPQHF.

The chain combines TRBV5-1 with TRBJ2-3; 10 positions match TRBD2. CDR1 is SGHRS, CDR2 YFSETQ, per germline. J gave up 3 bases and V 3 bases, and 7 bases lay outside the gene matches. This CDR3 has 16 amino acids. The CDR3 bases are TGCGCCAGCAGCTGGGAGGGTAGCGGGAGGACAGATACGCAGTATTTT. It is translated as CASSWEGSGRTDTQYF.

This rearrangement joins TRBV28 to TRBJ2-7; D perhaps matches TRBD2 (5 bases). This CDR3 has 15 amino acids. Germline lookup yields CDR1 MDHEN and CDR2 SYDVKM. V was clipped by 7 bases and J by 1 base, with 17 bases between them. CDR3 in DNA: TGTGCCAGCAAATGGTCTCATGGCGGGTCCTACGAGCAGTACTTC. The encoded protein is CASKWSHGGSYEQYF.

The chain employs TRBV5-5 and TRBJ1-1; D remains unclear. Germline V lookup: CDR1 SGHKS, CDR2 YYEKEE (reference sequence). The CDR3 has 13 amino acids. V lost 4 bases and J lost 8, with 15 bases in between. CDR3 residues: CASSLHNLGEAFF. The CDR3 nucleotides read TGTGCCAGCAGCCTGCACAACCTAGGCGAAGCTTTCTTT. Complete variable domain (other parts from reference TRBV5-5 and TRBJ1-1): DAGVTQSPTHLIKTRGQQVTLRCSPISGHKSVSWYQQVLGQGPQFIFQYYEKEERGRGNFPDRFSARQFPNYSSELNVNALLLGDSALYLCASSLHNLGEAFFGQGTRLTVV.

This clone was seen only once. This chain links TRBV7-8 with TRBJ1-1; D unclear. CDR1 is SGHVS, CDR2 FQNEAQ, per germline. The CDR3 covers 15 residues. The ends were cut back, 1 base at V and 0 bases at J, with 9 bases in the middle. The CDR3 nucleotides are TGTGCCAGCAGCTTAGTTCTCGGAGTGAACACTGAAGCTTTCTTT. Its translation: CASSLVLGVNTEAFF.

CDR3 in amino acids: CASSPQGTGANSPLHF. In DNA, the CDR3 is TGTGCCAGCTCACCACAAGGGACAGGGGCCAACTCACCCCTCCACTTT. The chain couples TRBV18 to TRBJ1-6; 10 bases agree with TRBD1. J gave up 10 bases and V 1 base, and 7 bases lay outside the gene matches. This CDR3 has 16 amino acids. The germline gives CDR1 KGHSH, CDR2 LQKENI.

This clone was found once. V usage is TRBV29-1 and J usage is TRBJ1-2; D gene uncertain. This CDR3 comprises 11 residues. V was trimmed by 6 bases and J by 8 bases, leaving 13 bases between them. Germline-derived CDR1 and CDR2 are SQVTM and ANQGSEA. CDR3 amino acids: CSVSTQIGYTF. CDR3 nucleotide sequence: TGCAGCGTGAGCACGCAGATAGGCTACACCTTC.